The present entry profiles one T cell receptor (beta chain) with its context. The antigen remains unidentified. The CDR3 runs to 17 residues. Only in-frame clones appear in the TCRdb table, and some are missing; sequencing was by immunoSEQ multiplex PCR. Counted here are about 13,000 clones, around 79% occurring once; the ten biggest clones make up around 13%. This sample stems from a study of tumor-infiltrating lymphocytes in localized non-small cell lung cancer. Study details: Patients included smokers and never-smokers with various histologies, some sampled after neoadjuvant chemotherapy. Findings and limits, study-wide: Tumors had more T cell infiltration than uninvolved lung, per TCRbeta sequencing and CD3 counts.

The sequence derives from a human donor with non-small cell lung cancer. The sample taken for sequencing was lung tumor tissue. The chain links TRBV21-1 to TRBJ2-3; the table's D call TRBD1 went unverified against the DNA. TRBV21-1 is designated a pseudogene. The CDR3 loop reads CASSKEDVRGFTDTQYF. The CDR3 DNA reads TGTGCCAGCAGCAAAGAAGACGTCAGGGGTTTCACAGATACGCAGTATTTT.